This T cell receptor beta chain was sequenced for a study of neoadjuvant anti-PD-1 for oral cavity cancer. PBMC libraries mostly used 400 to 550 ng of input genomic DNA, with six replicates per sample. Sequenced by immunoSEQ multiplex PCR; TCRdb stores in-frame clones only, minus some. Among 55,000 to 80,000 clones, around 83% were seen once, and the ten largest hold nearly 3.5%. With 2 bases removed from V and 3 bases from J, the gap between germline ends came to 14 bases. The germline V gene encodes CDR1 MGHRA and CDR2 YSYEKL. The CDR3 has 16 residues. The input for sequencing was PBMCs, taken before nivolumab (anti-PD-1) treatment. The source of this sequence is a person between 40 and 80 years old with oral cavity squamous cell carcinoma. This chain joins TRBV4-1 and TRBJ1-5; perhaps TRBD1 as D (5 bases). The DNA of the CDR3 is TGCGCCAGCAGCCAAAGATCGGTAGGGGCCAATCAGCCCCAGCATTTT. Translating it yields CASSQRSVGANQPQHF.